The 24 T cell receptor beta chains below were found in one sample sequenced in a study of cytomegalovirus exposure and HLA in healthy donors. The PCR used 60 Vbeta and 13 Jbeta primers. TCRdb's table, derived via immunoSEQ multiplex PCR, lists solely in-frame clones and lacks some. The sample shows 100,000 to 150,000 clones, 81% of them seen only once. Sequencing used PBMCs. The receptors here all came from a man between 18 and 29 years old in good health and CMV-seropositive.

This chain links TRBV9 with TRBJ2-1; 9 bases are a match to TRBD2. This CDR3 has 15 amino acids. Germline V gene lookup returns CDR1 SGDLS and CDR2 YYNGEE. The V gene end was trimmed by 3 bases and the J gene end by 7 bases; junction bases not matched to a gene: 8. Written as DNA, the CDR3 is TGTGCCAGCAGCGGGGGCGGGGGGGCTTTAAATGAGCAGTTCTTC. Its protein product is CASSGGGGALNEQFF. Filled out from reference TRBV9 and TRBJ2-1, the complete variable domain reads DSGVTQTPKHLITATGQRVTLRCSPRSGDLSVYWYQQSLDQGLQFLIQYYNGEERAKGNILERFSAQQFPDLHSELNLSSLELGDSALYFCASSGGGGALNEQFFGPGTRLTVL.

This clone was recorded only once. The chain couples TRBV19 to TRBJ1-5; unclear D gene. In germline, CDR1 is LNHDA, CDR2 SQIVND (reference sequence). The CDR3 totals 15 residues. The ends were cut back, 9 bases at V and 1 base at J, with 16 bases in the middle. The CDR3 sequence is CASTSDLGSNQPQHF. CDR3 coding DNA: TGTGCCAGCACTAGCGATCTGGGGAGCAATCAGCCCCAGCATTTT.

As DNA, the CDR3 is TGTGCCAGCCTACAGGGACGTGGCACCATATATTTT. Its translation is CASLQGRGTIYF. The J gene is TRBJ1-3, the V gene TRBV6-6; D possibly corresponds to TRBD1 (6 bases). With 8 bases removed from V and 9 bases from J, the gap between germline ends came to 14 bases. The CDR3 has 12 amino acids. CDR1 and CDR2 from the germline V gene are MNHNY and SVGAGI (reference sequence).

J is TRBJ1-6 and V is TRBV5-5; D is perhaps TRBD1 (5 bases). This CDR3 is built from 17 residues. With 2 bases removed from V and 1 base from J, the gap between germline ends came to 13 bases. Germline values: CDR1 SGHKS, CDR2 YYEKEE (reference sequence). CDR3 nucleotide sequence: TGTGCCAGCAGCTTTTCGGGGGGAATTTCCTATAATTCACCCCTCCACTTT. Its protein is CASSFSGGISYNSPLHF. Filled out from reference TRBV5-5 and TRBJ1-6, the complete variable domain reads DAGVTQSPTHLIKTRGQQVTLRCSPISGHKSVSWYQQVLGQGPQFIFQYYEKEERGRGNFPDRFSARQFPNYSSELNVNALLLGDSALYLCASSFSGGISYNSPLHFGNGTRLTVT.

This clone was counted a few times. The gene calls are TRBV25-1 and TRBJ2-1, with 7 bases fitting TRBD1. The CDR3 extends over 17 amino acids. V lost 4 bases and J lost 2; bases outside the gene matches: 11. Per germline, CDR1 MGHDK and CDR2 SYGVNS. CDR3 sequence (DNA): TGTGCCAGCAGTGCGATACCTTGGGACAGAGCCTACAATGAGCAGTTCTTC. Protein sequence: CASSAIPWDRAYNEQFF.

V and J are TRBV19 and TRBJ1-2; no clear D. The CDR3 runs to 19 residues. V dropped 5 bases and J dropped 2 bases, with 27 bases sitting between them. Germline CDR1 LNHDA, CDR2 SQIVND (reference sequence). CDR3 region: CASSVNPSKTELLNYGYTF. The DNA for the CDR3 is TGTGCCAGTAGTGTGAACCCTTCCAAAACAGAGCTCCTCAACTATGGCTACACCTTC.

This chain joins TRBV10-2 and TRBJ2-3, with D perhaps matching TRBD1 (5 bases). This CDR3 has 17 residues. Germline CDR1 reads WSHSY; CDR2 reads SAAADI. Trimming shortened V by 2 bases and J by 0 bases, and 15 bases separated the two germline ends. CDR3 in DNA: TGCGCCAGCAGTGAGGTCTTGGGGCCTACTAGCACAGATACGCAGTATTTT. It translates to CASSEVLGPTSTDTQYF.

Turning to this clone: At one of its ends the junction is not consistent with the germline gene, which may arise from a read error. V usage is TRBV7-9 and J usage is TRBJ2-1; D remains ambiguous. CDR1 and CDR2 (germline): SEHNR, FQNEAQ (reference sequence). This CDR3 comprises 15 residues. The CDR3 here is CSSSLPYLKYNEQFF. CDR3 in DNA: TGTTCCAGCAGCTTACCCTATCTAAAATACAATGAGCAGTTCTTC.

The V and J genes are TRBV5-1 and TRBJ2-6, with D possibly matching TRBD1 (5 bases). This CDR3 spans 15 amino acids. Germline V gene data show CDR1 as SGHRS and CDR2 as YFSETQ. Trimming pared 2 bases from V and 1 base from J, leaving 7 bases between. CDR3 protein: CASSLGVSGANVLTF. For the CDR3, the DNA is TGCGCCAGCAGCTTAGGGGTATCTGGGGCCAACGTCCTGACTTTC.

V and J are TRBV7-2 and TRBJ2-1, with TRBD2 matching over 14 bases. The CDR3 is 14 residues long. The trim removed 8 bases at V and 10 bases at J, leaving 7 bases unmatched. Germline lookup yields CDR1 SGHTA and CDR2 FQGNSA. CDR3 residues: CASGTSGGTGEQFF. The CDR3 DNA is TGTGCCAGCGGGACTAGCGGGGGTACAGGGGAGCAGTTCTTC.

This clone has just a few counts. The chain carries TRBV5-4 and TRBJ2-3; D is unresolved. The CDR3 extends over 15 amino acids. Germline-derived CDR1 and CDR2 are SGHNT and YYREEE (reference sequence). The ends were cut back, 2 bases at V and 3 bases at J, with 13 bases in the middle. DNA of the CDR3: TGTGCCAGCAGCTTATCTGGCCTGGCTACAGATACGCAGTATTTT. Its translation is CASSLSGLATDTQYF.

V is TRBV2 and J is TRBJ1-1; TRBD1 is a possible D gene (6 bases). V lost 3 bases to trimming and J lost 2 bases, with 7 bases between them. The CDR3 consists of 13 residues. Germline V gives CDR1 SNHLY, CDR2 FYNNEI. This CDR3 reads CASSDRGNTEAFF. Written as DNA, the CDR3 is TGTGCCAGCAGTGACAGGGGAAACACTGAAGCTTTCTTT.

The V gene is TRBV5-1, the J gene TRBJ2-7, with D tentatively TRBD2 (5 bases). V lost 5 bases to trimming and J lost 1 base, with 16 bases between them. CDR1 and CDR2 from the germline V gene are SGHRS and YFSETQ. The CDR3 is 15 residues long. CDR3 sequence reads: CASSPTDFSSYEQYF. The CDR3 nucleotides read TGCGCCAGCAGTCCTACGGACTTCTCTTCCTACGAGCAGTACTTC.

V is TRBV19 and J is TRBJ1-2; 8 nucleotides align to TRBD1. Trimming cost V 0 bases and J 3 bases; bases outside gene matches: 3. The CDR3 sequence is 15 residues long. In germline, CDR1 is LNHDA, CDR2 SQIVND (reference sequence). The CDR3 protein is CASSIERQGYYGYTF. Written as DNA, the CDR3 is TGTGCCAGTAGTATAGAGCGACAGGGGTACTATGGCTACACCTTC. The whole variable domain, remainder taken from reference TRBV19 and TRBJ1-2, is DGGITQSPKYLFRKEGQNVTLSCEQNLNHDAMYWYRQDPGQGLRLIYYSQIVNDFQKGDIAEGYSVSREKKESFPLTVTSAQKNPTAFYLCASSIERQGYYGYTFGSGTRLTVV.

CDR3 sequence: CASRDRGYEQYF. Here the CDR3 DNA reads TGTGCCAGCAGGGACAGGGGCTACGAGCAGTACTTC. The V gene is TRBV6-5, the J gene TRBJ2-7, with TRBD1 matching over 9 bases. V was pared by 6 bases and J by 3 bases, with 0 bases of the junction left unmatched. The CDR3 has 12 residues. Germline V CDR1 and CDR2: MNHEY, SVGAGI.

The DNA of the CDR3 is TGTGCCAGTAGAGAGTACTATGGCTACACCTTC. It specifies CASREYYGYTF. This chain joins TRBV19 and TRBJ1-2; D remains unclear. The V end lost 6 bases, the J end lost 3 bases, and 5 bases lay between the germline ends. Germline CDR1 reads LNHDA; CDR2 reads SQIVND (reference sequence). CDR3 length equals 11 residues.

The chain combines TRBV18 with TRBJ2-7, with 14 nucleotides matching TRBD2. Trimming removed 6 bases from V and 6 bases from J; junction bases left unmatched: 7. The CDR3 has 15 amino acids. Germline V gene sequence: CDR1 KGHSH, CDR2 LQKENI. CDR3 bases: TGTGCCAGCTCCGTTGGGACTAGCGGGAGTGGCGAGCAGTACTTC. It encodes CASSVGTSGSGEQYF.

CDR3 residues: CASLPGTGGNGYTF. In nucleotides, the CDR3 is TGTGCCAGCCTGCCAGGGACAGGGGGCAACGGCTACACCTTC. The V and J genes are TRBV2 and TRBJ1-2, with 12 bases lining up with TRBD1. Germline V gene sequence: CDR1 SNHLY, CDR2 FYNNEI. The CDR3 covers 14 residues. Trimming took 8 bases from V and 8 from J; bases not matched to a gene: 9.

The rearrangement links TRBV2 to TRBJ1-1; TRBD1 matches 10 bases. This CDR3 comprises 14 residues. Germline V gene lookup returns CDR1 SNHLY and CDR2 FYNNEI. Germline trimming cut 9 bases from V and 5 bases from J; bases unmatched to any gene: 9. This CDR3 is CASSRDRGTTEAFF. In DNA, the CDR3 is TGTGCCAGTAGCCGGGACAGGGGAACAACTGAAGCTTTCTTT.

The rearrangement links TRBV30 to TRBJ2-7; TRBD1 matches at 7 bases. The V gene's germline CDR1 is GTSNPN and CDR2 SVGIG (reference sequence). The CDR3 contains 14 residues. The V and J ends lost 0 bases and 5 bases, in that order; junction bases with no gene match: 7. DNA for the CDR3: TGTGCCTGGAGTGTAGAGGGGGCCGGAAACGAGCAGTACTTC. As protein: CAWSVEGAGNEQYF.

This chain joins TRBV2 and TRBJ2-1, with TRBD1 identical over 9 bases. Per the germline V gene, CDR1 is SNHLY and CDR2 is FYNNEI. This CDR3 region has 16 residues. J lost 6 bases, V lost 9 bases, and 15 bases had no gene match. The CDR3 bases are TGTGCCAGTAGCCATCCACGGGACAGGGCTGGCAATGAGCAGTTCTTC. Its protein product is CASSHPRDRAGNEQFF.

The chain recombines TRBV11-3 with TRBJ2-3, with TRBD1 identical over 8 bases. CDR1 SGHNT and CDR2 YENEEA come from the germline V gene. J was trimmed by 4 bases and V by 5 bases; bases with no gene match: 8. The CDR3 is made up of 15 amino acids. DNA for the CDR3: TGTGCCAGCAGCCCAGGGACAGGTGAAGCAGATACGCAGTATTTT. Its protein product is CASSPGTGEADTQYF.

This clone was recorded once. The CDR3 spells CASSKRTDTYGYTF. The DNA of the CDR3 is TGTGCCAGCAGCAAAAGGACAGATACCTATGGCTACACCTTC. The chain couples TRBV11-2 to TRBJ1-2, with D possibly TRBD1 on 6 matching bases. Germline CDR1 SGHAT, CDR2 FQNNGV. Trimming removed 5 bases from V and 4 bases from J, with 14 bases in between. This CDR3 is 14 amino acids long. The entire variable domain, with the rest obtained from reference TRBV11-2 and TRBJ1-2, is as follows: EAGVAQSPRYKIIEKRQSVAFWCNPISGHATLYWYQQILGQGPKLLIQFQNNGVVDDSQLPKDRFSAERLKGVDSTLKIQPAKLEDSAVYLCASSKRTDTYGYTFGSGTRLTVV.

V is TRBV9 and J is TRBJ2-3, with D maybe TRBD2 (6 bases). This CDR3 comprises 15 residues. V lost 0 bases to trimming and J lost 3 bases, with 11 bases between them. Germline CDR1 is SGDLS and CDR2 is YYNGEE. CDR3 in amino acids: CASSVAWGGTDTQYF. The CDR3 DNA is TGTGCCAGCAGCGTAGCTTGGGGAGGAACAGATACGCAGTATTTT. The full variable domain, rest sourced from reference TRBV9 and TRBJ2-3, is DSGVTQTPKHLITATGQRVTLRCSPRSGDLSVYWYQQSLDQGLQFLIQYYNGEERAKGNILERFSAQQFPDLHSELNLSSLELGDSALYFCASSVAWGGTDTQYFGPGTRLTVL.